The 25 T cell receptor beta chains below were found in one sample sequenced in a study of shared clonotypes between healthy human individuals. TCRdb's table, derived via immunoSEQ multiplex PCR, lists solely in-frame clones and lacks some. The sample includes about 470,000 clones, roughly 83% seen only once; the top ten take less than 15%. Sequences were obtained from PBMCs. These receptors originate from a woman aged 40 to 49 in good health. Some clones in this sample may be carry-over from other donors' samples.

The chain has TRBV28 and TRBJ1-5; 8 bases are a match to TRBD1. The length of the CDR3 is 16 residues. V shed 6 bases, J shed 4 bases, and the junction held 11 bases outside the gene matches. The germline CDR1 and CDR2 sequences are MDHEN and SYDVKM. As DNA, the CDR3 is TGTGCCAGCAGCCGACGGGACAGGCCGGCTAATCAGCCCCAGCATTTT. Translating it yields CASSRRDRPANQPQHF. Together with reference TRBV28 and TRBJ1-5, the CDR3 gives the full variable domain: DVKVTQSSRYLVKRTGEKVFLECVQDMDHENMFWYRQDPGLGLRLIYFSYDVKMKEKGDIPEGYSVSREKKERFSLILESASTNQTSMYLCASSRRDRPANQPQHFGDGTRLSIL.

J is TRBJ2-5 and V is TRBV2; tentative D call: TRBD1 (5 bases). Germline V CDR1 and CDR2: SNHLY, FYNNEI. The CDR3 length is 11 residues. The ends were cut back, 5 bases at V and 5 bases at J, with 6 bases in the middle. DNA of the CDR3: TGTGCCAGCAGTTGGGGCGAGACCCAGTACTTC. Its protein is CASSWGETQYF.

This clone came up once. V usage is TRBV7-2 and J usage is TRBJ2-7; TRBD2 matches 13 bases. The CDR3 extends over 14 amino acids. V dropped 8 bases and J dropped 6; count of bases not matched to a gene: 7. CDR1 and CDR2 (germline): SGHTA, FQGNSA. CDR3 in amino acids: CASSTSGRAREQYF. In nucleotides, the CDR3 is TGTGCCAGCTCCACTAGCGGGAGGGCGCGCGAGCAGTACTTC. The complete variable domain, with remaining parts taken from reference TRBV7-2 and TRBJ2-7, reads GAGVSQSPSNKVTEKGKDVELRCDPISGHTALYWYRQSLGQGLEFLIYFQGNSAPDKSGLPSDRFSAERTGGSVSTLTIQRTQQEDSAVYLCASSTSGRAREQYFGPGTRLTVT.

CDR3 amino acids: CTSSQDGRQGGNGELFF. CDR3 coding DNA: TGCACCAGCAGCCAAGATGGACGGCAGGGGGGTAACGGGGAGCTGTTTTTT. The V call is TRBV1, the J call TRBJ2-2; the table's D call TRBD1 went unverified against the DNA. TRBV1 is a pseudogene locus. The CDR3 has 17 residues.

This clone was counted between two and nine times. The chain is built from TRBV6-5 and TRBJ2-1, with D possibly being TRBD1 or TRBD2 (5 bases each). Between the trimmed V and J ends, which lost 6 bases and 4 bases, there was a span of 10 bases. CDR3 length equals 13 residues. CDR1 and CDR2 from the germline V gene are MNHEY and SVGAGI. CDR3 bases: TGTGCCAGCAGGTGGGACCAGTACAATGAGCAGTTCTTC. Amino acids: CASRWDQYNEQFF.

About this clone: Other DNA sequences in this specimen translate into the identical CDR3. The chain recombines TRBV9 with TRBJ2-7; 7 bases fit TRBD1. This CDR3 spans 15 amino acids. Germline V gene data show CDR1 as SGDLS and CDR2 as YYNGEE. V was clipped by 2 bases and J by 2 bases; unmatched bases: 7. Here the CDR3 reads CASSVTRDSPYEQYF. DNA of the CDR3: TGTGCCAGCAGCGTCACCCGGGACAGCCCCTACGAGCAGTACTTC.

The table lists this clone with a few counts. The V call is TRBV7-9, the J call TRBJ1-2; D gene uncertain. The germline V gene has CDR1 SEHNR and CDR2 FQNEAQ (reference sequence). The CDR3 loop spans 11 amino acids. Deletions cut 1 base from V and 14 bases from J, with 11 bases between. CDR3 coding DNA: TGTGCCAGCAGCTTAGGGTCGGTCTGGACCTTC. Translating gives CASSLGSVWTF. Complete variable domain (other parts from reference TRBV7-9 and TRBJ1-2): DTGVSQNPRHKITKRGQNVTFRCDPISEHNRLYWYRQTLGQGPEFLTYFQNEAQLEKSRLLSDRFSAERPKGSFSTLEIQRTEQGDSAMYLCASSLGSVWTFGSGTRLTVV.

The chain employs TRBV6-5 and TRBJ2-1, with D uncertain. The CDR3 is made up of 14 amino acids. Trimming left V 2 bases short and J 5 bases short, with 10 bases between. Germline assignment: CDR1 MNHEY and CDR2 SVGAGI. The CDR3, as DNA: TGTGCCAGCAGTTACCTCCGGAGCCACAATGAGCAGTTCTTC. Protein product: CASSYLRSHNEQFF.

The V gene is TRBV7-2, the J gene TRBJ2-2, with a weak D call TRBD1 (6 bases). The CDR3 contains 16 residues. Germline V gene sequence: CDR1 SGHTA, CDR2 FQGNSA. The V end was cut by 5 bases, the J end by 4 bases, with 17 bases between. CDR3 in DNA: TGTGCCAGCAGCCCCTCGCCGGGCAGGGGCACCGGGGAGCTGTTTTTT. This codes for CASSPSPGRGTGELFF.

As to this clone: The sample holds other DNA sequences that translate to the same CDR3. The chain is built from TRBV6-5 and TRBJ1-2, with D perhaps matching TRBD1 (5 bases). Germline V gene data show CDR1 as MNHEY and CDR2 as SVGAGI. The CDR3 has 11 amino acids. V was clipped by 6 bases and J by 5 bases, with 7 bases between them. The CDR3 sequence is CASRAGYGYTF. The CDR3 coding sequence is TGTGCCAGCAGGGCAGGGTATGGCTACACCTTC.

The V call is TRBV7-2, the J call TRBJ2-1; maybe TRBD2 (5 bases). From germline, CDR1 is SGHTA and CDR2 FQGNSA. The CDR3 consists of 16 residues. The ends were cut back, 1 base at V and 10 bases at J, with 20 bases in the middle. CDR3 region: CASSLGISDVIREQFF. DNA for the CDR3: TGTGCCAGCAGCTTAGGGATTAGCGACGTCATTCGCGAGCAGTTCTTC. Based on the CDR3 plus reference TRBV7-2 and TRBJ2-1, the full variable domain is GAGVSQSPSNKVTEKGKDVELRCDPISGHTALYWYRQSLGQGLEFLIYFQGNSAPDKSGLPSDRFSAERTGGSVSTLTIQRTQQEDSAVYLCASSLGISDVIREQFFGPGTRLTVL.

The chain has TRBV15 and TRBJ2-7, with D perhaps TRBD2 (6 bases). CDR1 and CDR2 from the germline V gene are LNHNV and YYDKDF (reference sequence). The CDR3 extends over 14 amino acids. V lost 3 bases to trimming and J lost 6 bases, with 15 bases between them. CDR3 in DNA: TGTGCCACCAGCAGCAGGGTTGGACTAAGCGAGCAGTACTTC. The encoded protein is CATSSRVGLSEQYF.

CDR3 amino acids: CASSESSGLSNTGELFF. In nucleotides, the CDR3 is TGTGCCAGCAGTGAATCCTCGGGACTTTCTAACACCGGGGAGCTGTTTTTT. J is TRBJ2-2 and V is TRBV25-1, with D possibly being TRBD2 (6 bases). V lost 1 base to trimming and J lost 2 bases, with 14 bases between them. The CDR3 sequence is 17 residues long. Germline V lookup: CDR1 MGHDK, CDR2 SYGVNS.

V and J are TRBV7-2 and TRBJ2-1; 7 bases map to TRBD1. CDR1 and CDR2 from the germline V gene are SGHTA and FQGNSA. V shed 5 bases and J 4 bases; nucleotides not matched to a gene: 5. This CDR3 comprises 14 residues. CDR3 in amino acids: CASSPGTEYNEQFF. In DNA, the CDR3 is TGTGCCAGCAGCCCCGGGACAGAATACAATGAGCAGTTCTTC.

In this sample, this clone turned up once. The chain combines TRBV5-1 with TRBJ1-4, with D possibly being TRBD1 (5 bases). The V end lost 9 bases, the J end lost 4 bases, and 16 bases lay between the germline ends. The CDR3 extends over 14 amino acids. Germline CDR1 SGHRS, CDR2 YFSETQ. This CDR3 reads CATSPGGINEKLFF. The CDR3 DNA sequence: TGCGCCACCTCCCCCGGGGGGATTAATGAAAAACTGTTTTTT.

With regard to this clone: The sample has other DNA sequences that encode this CDR3 too. V is TRBV11-2 and J is TRBJ2-1; TRBD2 might be the D (5 bases). The CDR3 loop spans 13 amino acids. CDR1 SGHAT and CDR2 FQNNGV come from the germline V gene. V lost 0 bases, J lost 7 bases, and 7 bases lay in between. The CDR3 DNA is TGTGCCAGCAGCTTAGATCGGGAAAATGAGCAGTTCTTC. Protein sequence: CASSLDRENEQFF.

CDR3 bases: TGTGCCAGCAGCGTACAGGGGGGTCCTAACACAGATACGCAGTATTTT. Encoded protein: CASSVQGGPNTDTQYF. The rearrangement uses TRBV6-4 and TRBJ2-3, with 8 bases fitting TRBD1. V shed 6 bases, J shed 2 bases, and the junction held 10 bases outside the gene matches. The V gene's germline CDR1 is MRHNA and CDR2 SNTAGT. The CDR3 sequence is 16 residues long.

CDR3 region: CASSLDRATQYF. The CDR3 DNA reads TGTGCCAGCAGCCTAGACAGGGCTACGCAGTATTTT. The chain couples TRBV7-6 to TRBJ2-3; the match to TRBD1 covers 7 bases. The CDR3 has 12 residues. CDR1 and CDR2 (germline): SGHVS, FNYEAQ. The trim removed 5 bases at V and 8 bases at J, leaving 4 bases unmatched.

The genes are TRBV15 and TRBJ1-5; 7 positions match TRBD1. Germline V gene sequence: CDR1 LNHNV, CDR2 YYDKDF (reference sequence). The V gene end was trimmed by 2 bases and the J gene end by 5 bases; junction bases not matched to a gene: 9. This CDR3 comprises 16 residues. The CDR3 sequence: CATSRPSTGRYQPQHF. CDR3 DNA: TGTGCCACCAGCAGACCTTCGACAGGGCGCTATCAGCCCCAGCATTTT. The entire variable domain, with the rest obtained from reference TRBV15 and TRBJ1-5, is as follows: DAMVIQNPRYQVTQFGKPVTLSCSQTLNHNVMYWYQQKSSQAPKLLFHYYDKDFNNEADTPDNFQSRRPNTSFCFLDIRSPGLGDTAMYLCATSRPSTGRYQPQHFGDGTRLSIL.

Details on this clone: A read error may explain this, as a much larger clone is one base away. The chain links TRBV11-3 to TRBJ2-7, with no clear D. The germline V gene encodes CDR1 SGHNT and CDR2 YENEEA. The CDR3 is 17 amino acids. CDR3: CASSLALGSNASYGQYF. In DNA form, the CDR3 reads TGTGCCAGCAGCTTAGCACTCGGCAGCAACGCCTCCTACGGGCAGTACTTC.

The J gene is TRBJ2-3, the V gene TRBV7-3, with 9 positions matching TRBD2. The length of the CDR3 is 15 residues. With 5 bases clipped from V and 6 bases from J, the junction kept 9 bases outside the gene matches. Germline V gene data show CDR1 as SGHTA and CDR2 as FQGTGA. CDR3 sequence: CASSPQPTSGDTQYF. CDR3 sequence (DNA): TGTGCCAGCAGCCCTCAACCAACTAGCGGGGATACGCAGTATTTT. The full variable domain, its missing parts supplied by reference TRBV7-3 and TRBJ2-3, is GAGVSQTPSNKVTEKGKYVELRCDPISGHTALYWYRQSLGQGPEFLIYFQGTGAADDSGLPNDRFFAVRPEGSVSTLKIQRTERGDSAVYLCASSPQPTSGDTQYFGPGTRLTVL.

The chain carries TRBV27 and TRBJ2-3; D perhaps matches TRBD2 (6 bases). Germline V gives CDR1 MNHEY, CDR2 SMNVEV (reference sequence). CDR3 length: 16 amino acids. V shed 5 bases and J shed 0 bases, with 15 bases lying between them. The CDR3 is CASSLDLASSTDTQYF. DNA of the CDR3: TGTGCCAGCAGTCTAGACCTAGCGTCTAGCACAGATACGCAGTATTTT.

J is TRBJ1-1 and V is TRBV4-3; D is ambiguous. Germline CDR1 reads LGHNA; CDR2 reads YSLEER. The CDR3 is made up of 14 amino acids. Trimming removed 4 bases from V and 6 bases from J, with 15 bases in between. CDR3 sequence reads: CASSPVRGGAEAFF. DNA of the CDR3: TGCGCCAGCAGCCCCGTACGAGGAGGCGCTGAAGCTTTCTTT.

This clone has only one observation. The same CDR3 can be traced to other DNA sequences in this sample. This rearrangement joins TRBV27 to TRBJ1-2, with D possibly TRBD1 on 5 matching bases. From germline, CDR1 is MNHEY and CDR2 SMNVEV (reference sequence). The CDR3 is 13 residues long. V lost 6 bases and J 2 bases, leaving 10 bases between the germline ends. CDR3 DNA: TGTGCCAGCAGCCTGAGGGGAAACTATGGCTACACCTTC. Protein sequence: CASSLRGNYGYTF.

Concerning this clone itself: A read error is possible here, since a much larger clone lies one base away. The chain links TRBV30 to TRBJ2-7; 8 bases fit TRBD2. Germline values: CDR1 GTSNPN, CDR2 SVGIG (reference sequence). V dropped 3 bases and J dropped 7; count of bases not matched to a gene: 14. This CDR3 region has 15 residues. The CDR3 sequence is CAWRLAEGLWDEQYF. CDR3 coding DNA: TGTGCCTGGAGACTAGCGGAAGGATTGTGGGATGAGCAGTACTTC.